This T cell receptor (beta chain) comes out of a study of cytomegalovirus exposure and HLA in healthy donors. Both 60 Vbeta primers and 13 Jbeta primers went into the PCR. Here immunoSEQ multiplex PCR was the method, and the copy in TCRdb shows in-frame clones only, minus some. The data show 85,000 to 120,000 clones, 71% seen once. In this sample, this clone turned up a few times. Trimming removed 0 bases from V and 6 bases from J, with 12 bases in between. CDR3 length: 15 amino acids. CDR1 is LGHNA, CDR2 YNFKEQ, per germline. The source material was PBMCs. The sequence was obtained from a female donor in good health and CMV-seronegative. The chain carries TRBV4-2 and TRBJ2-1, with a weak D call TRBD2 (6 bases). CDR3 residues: CASSQDRDFSNEQFF. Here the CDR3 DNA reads TGTGCCAGCAGCCAAGATCGGGACTTCTCCAATGAGCAGTTCTTC.